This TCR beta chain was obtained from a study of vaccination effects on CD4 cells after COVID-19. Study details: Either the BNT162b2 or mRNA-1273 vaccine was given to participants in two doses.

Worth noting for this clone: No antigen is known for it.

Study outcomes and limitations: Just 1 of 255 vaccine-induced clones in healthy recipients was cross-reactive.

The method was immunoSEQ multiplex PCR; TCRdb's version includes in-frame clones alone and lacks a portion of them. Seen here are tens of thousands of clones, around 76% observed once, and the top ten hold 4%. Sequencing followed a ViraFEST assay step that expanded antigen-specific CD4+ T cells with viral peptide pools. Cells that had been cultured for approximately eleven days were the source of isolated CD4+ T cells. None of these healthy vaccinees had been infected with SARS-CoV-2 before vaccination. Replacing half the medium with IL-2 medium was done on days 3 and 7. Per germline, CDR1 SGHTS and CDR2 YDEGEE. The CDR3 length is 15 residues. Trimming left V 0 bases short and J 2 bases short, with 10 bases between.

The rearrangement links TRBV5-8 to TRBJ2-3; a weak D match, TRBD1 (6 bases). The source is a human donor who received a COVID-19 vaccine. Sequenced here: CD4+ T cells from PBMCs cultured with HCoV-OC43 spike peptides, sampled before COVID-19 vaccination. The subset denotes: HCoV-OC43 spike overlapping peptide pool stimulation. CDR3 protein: CASSLGDTSTDTQYF. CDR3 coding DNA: TGTGCCAGCAGCTTGGGGGACACTTCCACAGATACGCAGTATTTT.